This entry features one T cell receptor (beta chain) sequence. This table comes from immunoSEQ multiplex PCR, and its TCRdb copy is limited to in-frame clones, with some not included. The repertoire has about 160,000 clones, approximately 94% of them found once; the top ten carry 13% to 15%. The V gene lost 4 bases and the J gene lost 4 bases, with 8 bases spanning the gap. The germline gives CDR1 SGHRS, CDR2 YFSETQ. The CDR3 length is 13 residues. This entry belongs to a study of control samples from healthy donors and cancer patients. The sequenced sample consisted of PBMCs. The chain couples TRBV5-1 to TRBJ1-4, with D perhaps TRBD1 (6 bases). The receptor was derived from a man aged 60 to 69 with colorectal cancer. CDR3 residues: CASSRDNNEKLFF. The CDR3 bases are TGCGCCAGCAGCCGGGACAATAATGAAAAACTGTTTTTT.